Listed here is a single T cell receptor beta chain. Its antigen is as yet unknown. Primed by a sample-barcoded 5' primer and a J-beta primer mix, a second PCR proceeded for 7 to 11 cycles. Carrying 12 random nucleotides, a template-switch adaptor labeled each individual cDNA molecule. Each CDR3 protein is one row after TCRdb ran MiXCR on the 5' RACE reads. The top ten hold over 25% of the sample, which has hundreds of thousands of distinct CDR3 sequences, roughly a quarter seen once. The data belong to a study of blood T cells in healthy people across ages. CDR1 is WSHSY, CDR2 SAAADI, per germline. The V gene end was trimmed by 7 bases and the J gene end by 1 base; junction bases not matched to a gene: 6. This CDR3 contains 15 residues. Points from the study as a whole: For the donors, CMV status was unknown and possibly confounded expanded clonotype changes.

Sequencing was done on a sample of blood. This sequence originates from a woman between 70 and 85 years old in good health. The chain joins TRBV10-2 to TRBJ1-3, with 8 nucleotides matching TRBD1. CDR3 residues: CASMGTGGSGNTIYF. The DNA of the CDR3 is TGCGCCAGCATGGGCACAGGGGGTTCTGGAAACACCATATATTTT.